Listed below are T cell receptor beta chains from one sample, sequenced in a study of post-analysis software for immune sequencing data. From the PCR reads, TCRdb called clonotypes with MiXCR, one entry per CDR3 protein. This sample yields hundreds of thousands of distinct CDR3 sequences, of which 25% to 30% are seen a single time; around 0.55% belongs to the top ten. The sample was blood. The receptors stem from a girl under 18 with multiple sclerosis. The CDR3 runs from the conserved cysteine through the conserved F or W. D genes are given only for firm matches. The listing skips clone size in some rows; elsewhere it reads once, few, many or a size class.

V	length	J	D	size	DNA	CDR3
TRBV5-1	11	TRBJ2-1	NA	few	TGCGCCAGCAGCGCCAACAGGGAGCAGTTCTTC	CASSANREQFF
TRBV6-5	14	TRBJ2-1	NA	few	TGTGCCAGCAGCCTTCGGACAGTCTACAATGAGCAGTTCTTC	CASSLRTVYNEQFF
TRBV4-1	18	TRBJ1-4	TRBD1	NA	TGCGCCAGCAGCCCCGTGGGGACAGGGGGCATTTCTAATGAAAAACTGTTTTTT	CASSPVGTGGISNEKLFF
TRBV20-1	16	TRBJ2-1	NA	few	TGCAGTGCTCAACCGTTGGACGGGGGGCTCTACAATGAGCAGTTCTTC	CSAQPLDGGLYNEQFF
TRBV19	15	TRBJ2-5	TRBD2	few	TGTGCCAGTAGTAAGCTAGCGGGAGGCCAAGAGACCCAGTACTTC	CASSKLAGGQETQYF
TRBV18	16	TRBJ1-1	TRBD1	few	TGTGCCAGCTCACTAGACCGACAGGGCTTAAACACTGAAGCTTTCTTT	CASSLDRQGLNTEAFF
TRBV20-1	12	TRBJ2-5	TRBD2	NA	TGCAGCCTCGGACTAGCGGGAGAGACCCAGTACTTC	CSLGLAGETQYF
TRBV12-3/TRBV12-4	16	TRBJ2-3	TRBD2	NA	TGTGCCAGCAGTTTCCTCGGCGGGGGGGTTCCAGATACGCAGTATTTT	CASSFLGGGVPDTQYF
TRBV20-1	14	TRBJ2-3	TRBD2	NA	TGCAGTGCTACCTCTAGCGGTTACACAGATACGCAGTATTTT	CSATSSGYTDTQYF
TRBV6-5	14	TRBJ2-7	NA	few	TGTGCCAGCTCGTTGCAGCCTCAGATCTACGAGCAGTACTTC	CASSLQPQIYEQYF
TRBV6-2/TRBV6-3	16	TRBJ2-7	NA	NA	TGTGCCAGCAGGGCCGAGGGACGGACAAGCTCCTACGAGCAGTACTTC	CASRAEGRTSSYEQYF
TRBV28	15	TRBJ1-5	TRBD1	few	TGTGCCAGCAGTTACCCTCGGGGACAGGGACAGCCCCAGCATTTT	CASSYPRGQGQPQHF
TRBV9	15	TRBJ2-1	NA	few	TGTGCCAGCAGCACGGGAGCGCCTCCTCGGAATGAGCAGTTCTTC	CASSTGAPPRNEQFF
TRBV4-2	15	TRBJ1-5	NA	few	TGTGCCAGCAGCCAAGATAGAGGGCTTCAACAGCCCCAGCATTTT	CASSQDRGLQQPQHF
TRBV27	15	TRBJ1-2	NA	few	TGTGCCAGCAGTTCGGGTACAGGGAGATGGTATGGCTACACCTTC	CASSSGTGRWYGYTF
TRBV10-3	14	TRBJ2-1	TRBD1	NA	TGTGCCATCGGTGGACAGGGGTCATTCAATGAGCAGTTCTTC	CAIGGQGSFNEQFF
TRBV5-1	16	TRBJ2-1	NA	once	TGCGCCAGCAGCCCAGGGGGGGGAGGAGCCTACAATGAGCAGTTCTTC	CASSPGGGGAYNEQFF
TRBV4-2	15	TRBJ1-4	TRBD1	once	TGTGCCAGCAGCTACTTAGGACAGGGAGATGAAAAACTGTTTTTT	CASSYLGQGDEKLFF
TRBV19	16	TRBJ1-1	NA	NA	TGTGCCAGTAGTGCCCGCTGGGGACGGAAGAACACTGAAGCTTTCTTT	CASSARWGRKNTEAFF
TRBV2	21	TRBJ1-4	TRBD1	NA	TGTGCCAGCAGTTCCCCTATCTCCCGGGACAGCCGACCCGCAACTAATGAAAAACTGTTTTTT	CASSSPISRDSRPATNEKLFF
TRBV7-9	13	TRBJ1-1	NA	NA	TGTGCCAGCAGCCAGAGGGCCGGGACTGAAGCTTTCTTT	CASSQRAGTEAFF
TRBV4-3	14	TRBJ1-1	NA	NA	TGCGCCAGCAGCCAGAGACACTCTCGAACTGAAGCTTTCTTT	CASSQRHSRTEAFF